This TCR beta chain was recovered during a study of MAIT cells during Salmonella Paratyphi A infection (dated by TCRdb to the late 2010s). The study in broad terms: A single dose of 1-5x10^3 CFU of S. Paratyphi A strain NVGH308 was swallowed by adult volunteers aged 18 to 60. Diagnosed volunteers received ciprofloxacin 500 mg twice daily for 14 days starting at diagnosis.

The receptor library was made with 5' RACE. TCRbeta was amplified in two PCR rounds using Phusion High-Fidelity polymerase, and the primers carried sample-specific barcodes. TCRbeta libraries were made through template-switch cDNA synthesis using SMARTScribe reverse transcriptase and a TRBC-specific primer. After barcoding, samples were pooled and then prepared using the NEBNext Ultra DNA Library Prep Kit for Illumina. Sequencing of libraries was performed on an Illumina MiSeq with the MiSeq reagent kit v2, 300 cycles. Under the source paper's analysis protocol: Reads were demultiplexed by barcode with Jemultiplexer and aligned with MiTCR using default parameters. Non-functional sequences were filtered out with VDJtools, and clonotypes were defined by amino acid sequence, with frequencies based on assigned sequence reads. In the clonal space homeostasis analysis, clonotypes were binned by frequency as over-represented (0.05-1), large, medium and small. TCRdb reprocessing: public reads trimmed at Q25 with fastp, clones called with MiXCR, in-frame beta chains kept. Rows with a matching CDR3 protein are joined into one entry that keeps the most common DNA and genes. For this entry, the V and J calls and clone size follow TCRdb and not the study's own pipeline. The sample contains more than 500 distinct CDR3 sequences, over 25% of them found a single time. Just under 30% of the sample rests with the top ten.

V loses 3 bases at its end and J loses 5 bases; junction bases beyond the gene matches: 10. The CDR3 runs 18 residues from the cysteine to the phenylalanine. Solely the CDR3 DNA is kept, with 54 bases framed from the first base. The germline V gene provides CDR1 SGDLS and CDR2 YYNGEE. The time point label of this sample denotes: mid-infection, around enteric fever diagnosis. MAIT cells, defined as Valpha7.2+ CD161+ T cells, were identified and sorted by flow cytometry. Over time, circulating MAIT cell TCRbeta repertoires were profiled in a handful of volunteers who came down with enteric fever following controlled oral challenge with live Salmonella Paratyphi A. MAIT cell samples were contributed by each diagnosed volunteer at pre-infection, mid-infection and post-infection timepoints. A diagnosis of enteric fever was based on Paratyphi A bacteremia and/or a persistent fever above 38 degrees C that lasted longer than 12 hours. Challenged volunteers were diagnosed with infection between day 4 and day 7 after challenge. Between about 4,500 and 11,000 MAIT cells per sample were sorted directly into RNAqueous-Micro lysis buffer for RNA extraction. Lymphoprep gradient centrifugation was used to isolate peripheral blood mononuclear cells from blood samples and leukocyte cones. Sorting was done on either a BD FACSAria Fusion or a BD FACSAria III sorter.

As regards this clonotype: Its antigen remains unidentified. Per-base quality was not reported, and no clone a single base away is much larger than it.

Summary of the overall study and its limitations: MAIT cell TRBV usage was oligoclonal with a preference for TRBV20 and TRBV6, and infection did not appear to change this usage. Diagnosed volunteers showed more expansion or contraction among top five MAIT clonotypes than healthy controls (around 0.52 versus 0.13), suggesting infection-driven repertoire reshaping. Space occupied by over-represented MAIT clonotypes fell significantly from baseline to mid-infection (around 0.15 to 0.10), with no significant post-infection difference. Although the availability of volunteer samples limited sample sizes, the sizes were judged adequate for detecting differences between groups.

The sequencing here drew on MAIT cells from blood, taken at the middle sampling point of the challenge study. The sequence links TRBV9 to TRBJ2-1; TRBD2 fits 14 bases in the junction. The TCR comes from a person aged 18 to 75 who was deliberately infected with Salmonella Paratyphi A in a paratyphoid fever challenge study. Read as DNA, the sequence is TGTGCCAGCAGCGCAGACCTTCCGGGACTAGCGGGAGACAATGAGCAGTTCTTC. Its protein product is CASSADLPGLAGDNEQFF.